This TCR beta chain was recorded in a study of blood T cell repertoires in COVID-19. The assay was immunoSEQ multiplex PCR, and TCRdb's table has in-frame clones only and misses some. The table includes over 100,000 clones, roughly 69% detected once. Germline V gene lookup returns CDR1 MNHEY and CDR2 SVGAGI. CDR3 size: 14 residues. The germline V and J ends were trimmed by 7 bases and 6 bases, with 16 bases remaining between them. This clonotype was obtained from a woman in her 70s with acute or convalescent COVID-19. The source material was peripheral blood. The chain links TRBV6-5 to TRBJ1-5; unclear D gene. Written as DNA, the CDR3 is TGTGCCAGCATCAACTGGGGAGAAGGTCAGCCCCAGCATTTT. Protein sequence: CASINWGEGQPQHF.